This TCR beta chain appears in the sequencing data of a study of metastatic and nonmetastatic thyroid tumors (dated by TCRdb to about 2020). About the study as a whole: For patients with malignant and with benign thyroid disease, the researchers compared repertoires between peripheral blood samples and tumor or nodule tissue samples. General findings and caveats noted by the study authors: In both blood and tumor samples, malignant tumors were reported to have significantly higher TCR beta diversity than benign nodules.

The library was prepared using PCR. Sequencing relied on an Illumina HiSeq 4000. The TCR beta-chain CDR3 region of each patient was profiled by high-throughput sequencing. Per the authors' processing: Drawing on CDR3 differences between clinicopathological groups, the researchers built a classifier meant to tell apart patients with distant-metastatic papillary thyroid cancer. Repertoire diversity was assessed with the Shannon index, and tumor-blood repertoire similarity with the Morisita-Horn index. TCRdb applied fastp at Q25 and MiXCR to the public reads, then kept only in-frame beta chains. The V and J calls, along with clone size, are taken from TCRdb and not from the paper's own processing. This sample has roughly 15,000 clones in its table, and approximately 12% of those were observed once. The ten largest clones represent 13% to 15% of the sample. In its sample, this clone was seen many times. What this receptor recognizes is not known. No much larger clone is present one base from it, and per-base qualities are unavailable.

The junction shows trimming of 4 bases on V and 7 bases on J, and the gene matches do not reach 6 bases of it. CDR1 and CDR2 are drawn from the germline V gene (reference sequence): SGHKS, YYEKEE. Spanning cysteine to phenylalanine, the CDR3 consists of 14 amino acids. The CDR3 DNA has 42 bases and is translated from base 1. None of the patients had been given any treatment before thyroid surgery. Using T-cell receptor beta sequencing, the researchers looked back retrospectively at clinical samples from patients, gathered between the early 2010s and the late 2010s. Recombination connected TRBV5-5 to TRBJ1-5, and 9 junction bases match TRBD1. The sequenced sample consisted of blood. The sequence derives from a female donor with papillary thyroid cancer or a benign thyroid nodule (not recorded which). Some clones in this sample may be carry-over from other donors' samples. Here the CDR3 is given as CASSIWTGEQPQHF. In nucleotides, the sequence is TGTGCCAGCAGCATCTGGACAGGGGAGCAGCCCCAGCATTTT.